This T cell receptor (beta chain) was captured in a study of cytomegalovirus exposure and HLA in healthy donors. Study outcomes and limitations: Roughly uniform depth of sequencing across donors was assumed in presence/absence analyses. Most TCR sequences proved rare, with some public TCRs found in many donors. Three CMV-associated chains were confirmed in vitro to be specific for CMV antigens.

The V end was cut by 7 bases, the J end by 6 bases, with 16 bases between. Germline CDR1 is SNHLY and CDR2 is FYNNEI. CDR3 length: 14 amino acids. 60 Vbeta and 13 Jbeta primers were used in PCR. Libraries were prepared by immunoSEQ multiplex PCR; TCRdb keeps only in-frame clonotypes and omits some of them. The table lists 150,000 to 200,000 clones, 85% of them singletons, with 1% in the top ten. The table lists this clone with a few counts. Antigen unknown. The source material was PBMCs. The source of this sequence is a boy younger than 10 in good health and CMV-seronegative. The chain links TRBV2 to TRBJ2-1; TRBD2 is a possible D gene (6 bases). This CDR3 reads CASTPRQGLNEQFF. The CDR3, as DNA: TGTGCCAGCACCCCAAGGCAGGGACTCAATGAGCAGTTCTTC.